A single T cell receptor beta chain is shown here with its context. This clonotype has a handful of counts. The antigen this receptor binds is unknown. There are no base qualities to consult, and no much larger clone falls within one base. The data were taken from a study of blood T cells in healthy people across ages (dated by TCRdb to the mid-2010s). Broadly, across the study: In model experiments, template switching captured about one uniquely barcoded TCR beta cDNA molecule for every two T cells. Age-related changes in TCR beta repertoire diversity were measured in the study by deep sequencing normalized with unique cDNA molecular identifiers. Two additional independent replicas of 1 million unique cDNA reads from the same blood draw were analyzed for two donors (one aged 18 to 30 and one aged 80 or older). To avoid experimental bias, donors of different ages were distributed randomly across sequencing lanes. Four age groups were formed from the donors: young (average around 15 years), middle-aged (approximately 40), aged (62) and long-lived (about 75).

Overall study results and their limits: Donor CMV infection status was unknown, potentially confounding age-related changes in expanded clonotypes. Compared with the aged group, the long-lived group had more naive CD4+ T cells, fewer expanded clones and increased TCR diversity, suggesting age selection. Since profiling was done on bulk unsorted PBMCs, naive and antigen-experienced compartments could not be conclusively compared. Estimates of total diversity from one million sequenced T cells were regarded as lower bounds and underestimates. Observed TCR beta diversity correlated strongly with the percentage of naive T cells measured by flow cytometry. Observed TCR beta diversity per million T cells fell roughly linearly with age, and a significant reduction was already apparent by age roughly 40.

Donors were a few dozen systemically healthy Caucasian individuals from Russia aged about 6 to 100 years. Roughly 11 milliliters of peripheral blood were drawn from each donor into EDTA-treated Vacutainer tubes. Ficoll-Paque density-gradient centrifugation was used to isolate PBMCs, with at least 6.5 million per sample. Total RNA was extracted from PBMCs with Trizol reagent, with at least 6 micrograms obtained per sample. For every donor, an aliquot of PBMCs went through flow cytometry to measure the percentages of naive CD45RAhigh/CD27high T cells. The protocol used for the library was 5' RACE. TCRdb records Illumina HiSeq 2500 as the sequencer. A second PCR of about 6 to 12 cycles was run with a J-beta primer mix and a sample-barcoded 5' primer. A unique molecular identifier was introduced onto each TCR beta cDNA molecule by a template-switch 5' adaptor carrying 12 random nucleotides. At least 2.5 million CDR3-containing paired-end reads were obtained from each sample. First-strand cDNA synthesis was performed from all RNA using the Mint cDNA synthesis kit, with priming by a TRBC-specific oligonucleotide. After uracil-DNA glycosylase treatment, a first 18-cycle PCR used universal primers M1SS and BC2_uni_R on all cDNA. In the source study's methods: Each sample was normalized by randomly selecting 1 million high-quality reads, each carrying a distinct molecular identifier. Reads with shared molecular identifiers were discarded instead of being binned into consensus sequences. MiTCR, run with a Q25 quality threshold and the strictest error-elimination algorithm, handled CDR3 identification, clonotype clustering and error correction. Lower-bound total TCR beta diversity was estimated with a nonparametric unseen species model using Euler transformation. The public sequencing data were trimmed at Q25 with fastp and processed into clonotypes with MiXCR by TCRdb, which kept only in-frame beta chains. Each entry merges the rows of one CDR3 protein and shows their most common DNA and genes. TCRdb's processing, not the study's, gives the V and J calls here. The sample table records approximately 800,000 distinct CDR3 sequences; around 36% of these occur just once. The leading ten clones occupy 13% of the sample.

Spanning cysteine to phenylalanine, the CDR3 consists of 14 amino acids. The only DNA kept is the CDR3, 42 bases in frame from the first base. Reading the germline V gene gives CDR1 MGHRA and CDR2 YSYEKL. V is cut back by 4 bases and J by 4 bases, with 5 bases in the junction unmatched. The clonotype originates from a man aged 18 to 29 in good health. The sequence is built from TRBV4-1 and TRBJ2-7; TRBD1 agrees with 9 junctional bases. The material sequenced was blood. CDR3 protein: CASSRGTGTYEQYF. The sequence in DNA is TGCGCCAGCAGCCGGGGGACAGGGACTTACGAGCAGTACTTC.